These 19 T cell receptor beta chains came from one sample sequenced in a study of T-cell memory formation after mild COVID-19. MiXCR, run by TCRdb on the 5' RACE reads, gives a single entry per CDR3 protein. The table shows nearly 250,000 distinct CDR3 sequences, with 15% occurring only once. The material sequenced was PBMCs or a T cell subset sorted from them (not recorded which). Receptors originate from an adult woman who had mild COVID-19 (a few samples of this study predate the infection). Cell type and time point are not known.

The CDR3 DNA sequence: TGTGCCAGCAGTTACTCGCGGGACAGCCTAAATTCACCCCTCCACTTT. Translated, it gives CASSYSRDSLNSPLHF. The J gene is TRBJ1-6, the V gene TRBV6-5; 7 positions match TRBD1. CDR3 size: 16 residues. The ends lost 0 bases at V and 7 bases at J; junction bases unmatched: 6. Germline CDR1 and CDR2: MNHEY and SVGAGI.

The CDR3 spells CASSHQRGPTETQYF. Written as DNA, the CDR3 is TGTGCCAGCAGCCACCAGCGGGGGCCAACGGAGACCCAGTACTTC. The chain links TRBV7-2 to TRBJ2-5, with 8 positions matching TRBD2. This CDR3 region has 15 residues. The germline gives CDR1 SGHTA, CDR2 FQGNSA. V gave up 5 bases and J gave up 5 bases; unmatched junction bases: 10.

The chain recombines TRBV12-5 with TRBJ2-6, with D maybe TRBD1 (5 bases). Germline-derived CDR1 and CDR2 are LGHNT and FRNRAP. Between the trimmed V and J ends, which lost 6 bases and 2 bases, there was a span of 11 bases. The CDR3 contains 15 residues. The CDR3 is CASGEGVTGANVLTF. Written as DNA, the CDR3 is TGTGCTAGTGGCGAAGGGGTCACTGGGGCCAACGTCCTGACTTTC.

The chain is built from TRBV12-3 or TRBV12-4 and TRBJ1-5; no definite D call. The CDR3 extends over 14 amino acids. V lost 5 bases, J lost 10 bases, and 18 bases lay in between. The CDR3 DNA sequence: TGTGCCAGCAGTCTCCCTCTTGGGGTCGGACCCCAGCATTTT. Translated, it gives CASSLPLGVGPQHF.

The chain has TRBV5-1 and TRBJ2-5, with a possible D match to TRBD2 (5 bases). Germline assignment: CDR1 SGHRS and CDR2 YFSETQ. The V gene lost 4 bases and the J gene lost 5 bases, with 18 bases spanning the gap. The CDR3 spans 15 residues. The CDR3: CASSPASGSIETQYF. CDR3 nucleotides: TGCGCCAGCAGCCCGGCGAGTGGGAGTATCGAGACCCAGTACTTC.

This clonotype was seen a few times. This CDR3 reads CASSKAGASYNEQFF. DNA for the CDR3: TGTGCCAGCAGTAAAGCAGGGGCGTCCTACAATGAGCAGTTCTTC. This chain connects TRBV9 to TRBJ2-1; possible D gene TRBD1, 6 bases. The germline V and J ends were trimmed by 5 bases and 1 base, with 13 bases remaining between them. The CDR3 totals 15 residues. Germline CDR1 reads SGDLS; CDR2 reads YYNGEE. Variable domain in full (rest from reference TRBV9 and TRBJ2-1): DSGVTQTPKHLITATGQRVTLRCSPRSGDLSVYWYQQSLDQGLQFLIQYYNGEERAKGNILERFSAQQFPDLHSELNLSSLELGDSALYFCASSKAGASYNEQFFGPGTRLTVL.

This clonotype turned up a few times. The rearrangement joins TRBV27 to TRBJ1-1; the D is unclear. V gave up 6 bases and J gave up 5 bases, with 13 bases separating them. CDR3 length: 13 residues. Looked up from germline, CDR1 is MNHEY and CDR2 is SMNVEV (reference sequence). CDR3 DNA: TGTGCCAGCAGCCTGGACCGAAGGACTGAAGCTTTCTTT. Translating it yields CASSLDRRTEAFF.

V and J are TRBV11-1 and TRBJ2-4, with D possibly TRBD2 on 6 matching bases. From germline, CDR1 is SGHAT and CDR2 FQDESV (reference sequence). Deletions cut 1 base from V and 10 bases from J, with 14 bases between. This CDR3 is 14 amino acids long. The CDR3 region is CASSLVAEVAIQYF. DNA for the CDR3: TGTGCCAGCAGCTTAGTAGCGGAGGTCGCGATTCAGTACTTC.

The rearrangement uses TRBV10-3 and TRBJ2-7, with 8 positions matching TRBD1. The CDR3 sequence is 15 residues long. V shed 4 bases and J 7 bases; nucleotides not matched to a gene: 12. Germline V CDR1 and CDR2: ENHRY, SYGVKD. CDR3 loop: CAISGTGQGMGEQYF. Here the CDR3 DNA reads TGTGCCATCAGTGGAACCGGACAGGGTATGGGAGAGCAGTACTTC.

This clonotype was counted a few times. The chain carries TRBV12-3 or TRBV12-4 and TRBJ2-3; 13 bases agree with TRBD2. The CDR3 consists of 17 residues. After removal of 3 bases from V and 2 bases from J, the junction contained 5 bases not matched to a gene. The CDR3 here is CASSFGLAGAYTDTQYF. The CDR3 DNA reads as TGTGCCAGCAGTTTCGGACTAGCGGGGGCTTACACAGATACGCAGTATTTT.

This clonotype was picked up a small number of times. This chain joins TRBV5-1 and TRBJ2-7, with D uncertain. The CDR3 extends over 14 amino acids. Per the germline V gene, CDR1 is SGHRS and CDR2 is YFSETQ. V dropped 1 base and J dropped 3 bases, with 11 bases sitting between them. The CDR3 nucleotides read TGCGCCAGCAGCTTGAAGGGAACGATCTACGAGCAGTACTTC. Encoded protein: CASSLKGTIYEQYF. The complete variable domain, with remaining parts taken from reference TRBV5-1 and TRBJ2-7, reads KAGVTQTPRYLIKTRGQQVTLSCSPISGHRSVSWYQQTPGQGLQFLFEYFSETQRNKGNFPGRFSGRQFSNSRSEMNVSTLELGDSALYLCASSLKGTIYEQYFGPGTRLTVT.

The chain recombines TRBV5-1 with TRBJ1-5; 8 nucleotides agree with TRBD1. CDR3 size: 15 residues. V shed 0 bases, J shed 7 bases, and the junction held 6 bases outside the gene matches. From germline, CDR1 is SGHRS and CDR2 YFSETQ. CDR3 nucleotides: TGCGCCAGCAGCTTGGCAGGGGGCTCACGGCAGCCCCAGCATTTT. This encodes CASSLAGGSRQPQHF.

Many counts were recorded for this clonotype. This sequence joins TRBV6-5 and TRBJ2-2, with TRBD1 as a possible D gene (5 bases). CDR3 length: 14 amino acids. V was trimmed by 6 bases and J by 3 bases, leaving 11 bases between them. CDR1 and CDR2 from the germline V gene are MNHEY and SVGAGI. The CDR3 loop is CASSPPGYTGELFF. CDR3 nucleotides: TGTGCCAGCAGCCCACCAGGGTACACCGGGGAGCTGTTTTTT.

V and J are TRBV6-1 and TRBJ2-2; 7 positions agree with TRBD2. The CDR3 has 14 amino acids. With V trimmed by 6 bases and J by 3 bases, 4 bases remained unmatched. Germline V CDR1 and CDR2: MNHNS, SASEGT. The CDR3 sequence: CASSGTTDTGELFF. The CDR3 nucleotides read TGTGCCAGCAGCGGGACTACCGACACCGGGGAGCTGTTTTTT.

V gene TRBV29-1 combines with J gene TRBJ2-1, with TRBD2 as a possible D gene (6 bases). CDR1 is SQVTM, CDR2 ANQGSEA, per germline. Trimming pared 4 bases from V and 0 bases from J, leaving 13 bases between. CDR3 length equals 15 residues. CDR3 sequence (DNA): TGCAGCGTTGTCGGGAGAAAGAGCTCCTACAATGAGCAGTTCTTC. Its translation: CSVVGRKSSYNEQFF.

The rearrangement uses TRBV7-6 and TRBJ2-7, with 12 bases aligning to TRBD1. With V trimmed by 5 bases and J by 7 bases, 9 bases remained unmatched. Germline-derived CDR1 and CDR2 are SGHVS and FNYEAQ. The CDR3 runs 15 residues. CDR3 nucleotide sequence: TGTGCCAGCAGCCCCACTTGGGACAGGGGGCGGGAGCAGTACTTC. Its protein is CASSPTWDRGREQYF.

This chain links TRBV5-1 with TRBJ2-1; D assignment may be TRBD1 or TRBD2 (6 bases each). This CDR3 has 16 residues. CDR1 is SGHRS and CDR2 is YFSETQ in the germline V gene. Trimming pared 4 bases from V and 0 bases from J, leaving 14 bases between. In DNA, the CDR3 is TGCGCCAGCAGCCCGGGGGCTTTGGGCTCCTACAATGAGCAGTTCTTC. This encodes CASSPGALGSYNEQFF.

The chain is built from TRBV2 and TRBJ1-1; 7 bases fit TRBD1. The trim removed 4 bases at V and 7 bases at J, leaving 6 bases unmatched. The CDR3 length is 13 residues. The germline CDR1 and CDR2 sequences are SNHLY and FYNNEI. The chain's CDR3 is CASSGTGVFEAFF. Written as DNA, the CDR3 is TGTGCCAGCAGTGGGACAGGCGTATTTGAAGCTTTCTTT.

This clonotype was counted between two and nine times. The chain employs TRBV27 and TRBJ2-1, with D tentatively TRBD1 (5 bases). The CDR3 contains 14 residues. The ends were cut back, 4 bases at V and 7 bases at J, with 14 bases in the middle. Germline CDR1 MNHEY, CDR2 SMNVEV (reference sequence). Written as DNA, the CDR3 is TGTGCCAGCAGTTCCCTACTTCAGGGTAATGAGCAGTTCTTC. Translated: CASSSLLQGNEQFF.